This T cell receptor beta chain was recovered during a study of blood T cell repertoires in COVID-19. Clones were read by immunoSEQ multiplex PCR, and TCRdb kept only the in-frame ones, dropping some. Here the sample spans fewer than 200,000 clones, about 87% being singletons. Patients from Seattle were sampled longitudinally, starting during active infection. The source of this sequence is a woman in her 70s with COVID-19, enrolled during active disease. The sequenced sample consisted of peripheral blood.

The CDR3 loop reads CASSYRDRGNTEAFF. The CDR3 nucleotides are TGTGCCAGCAGTTATCGGGACAGGGGGAACACTGAAGCTTTCTTT. The chain joins TRBV6-6 to TRBJ1-1, with TRBD1 matching 10 bases. Germline-derived CDR1 and CDR2 are MNHNY and SVGAGI (reference sequence). CDR3 length: 15 amino acids. J gave up 1 base and V 3 bases, and 2 bases lay outside the gene matches.